One and the same sample provided the 14 T cell receptor beta chains below, sequenced in a study of blood T cell repertoires in COVID-19. The table came from immunoSEQ multiplex PCR; TCRdb's copy has only in-frame clones and leaves some out. The sample has 470,000 or so clones, roughly nine tenths seen once. Sequences were obtained from PBMCs or T cells enriched from blood (not recorded which). These receptor sequences come from a woman under 30 with acute COVID-19.

The chain uses TRBV3-1 (or the pseudogene TRBV3-2) and TRBJ1-5; 8 bases are a match to TRBD1. Per germline, CDR1 LGHDT and CDR2 YNNKEL (reference sequence). This CDR3 contains 14 residues. V shed 4 bases, J shed 6 bases, and the junction held 5 bases outside the gene matches. The CDR3 DNA reads as TGTGCCAGCAGCCCACAGGGGGACGCTCAGCCCCAGCATTTT. This sequence encodes CASSPQGDAQPQHF.

The rearrangement links TRBV19 to TRBJ1-6; 9 bases match TRBD1. V trimming: 3 bases; J trimming: 8 bases; junction bases outside the gene matches: 5. The CDR3 is 15 residues long. Germline V gene sequence: CDR1 LNHDA, CDR2 SQIVND (reference sequence). CDR3 in amino acids: CASSMWTGEDSPLHF. As DNA, the CDR3 is TGTGCCAGTAGTATGTGGACAGGGGAAGATTCACCCCTCCACTTT.

The gene calls are TRBV19 and TRBJ1-1; 7 positions agree with TRBD1. V gave up 5 bases and J gave up 6 bases; unmatched junction bases: 12. CDR1 and CDR2 (germline): LNHDA, SQIVND (reference sequence). The CDR3 sequence is 15 residues long. This CDR3 reads CASSLSGTVAPEAFF. CDR3 bases: TGTGCCAGTAGTCTCTCCGGGACAGTGGCTCCTGAAGCTTTCTTT.

The chain links TRBV6-5 to TRBJ1-5; 9 nucleotides agree with TRBD1. V dropped 6 bases and J dropped 5; count of bases not matched to a gene: 2. This CDR3 has 13 residues. Germline CDR1 is MNHEY and CDR2 is SVGAGI. The CDR3 loop reads CASRRQGDQPQHF. CDR3 nucleotide sequence: TGTGCCAGCAGGAGACAGGGGGATCAGCCCCAGCATTTT.

This clone was found once. The V gene is TRBV18, the J gene TRBJ1-1; TRBD1 agrees at 7 bases. Unmatched junction bases numbered 6, after V lost 4 bases and J lost 1 base. CDR1 and CDR2 (germline): KGHSH, LQKENI. This CDR3 is 15 amino acids long. The CDR3 sequence: CASSQSTGRNTEAFF. As DNA, the CDR3 is TGTGCCAGCTCACAATCGACAGGGAGGAACACTGAAGCTTTCTTT.

The chain uses TRBV10-1 and TRBJ1-6; 7 bases fit TRBD1. CDR1 and CDR2 (germline): WNHNN, SYGVQD (reference sequence). Germline trimming cut 9 bases from V and 6 bases from J; bases unmatched to any gene: 8. This CDR3 has 14 residues. The DNA of the CDR3 is TGCGCCAGGGGACCGGGACAGAGTAATTCACCCCTCCACTTT. This encodes CARGPGQSNSPLHF.

The chain combines TRBV28 with TRBJ2-3; 12 nucleotides agree with TRBD2. V lost 5 bases, J lost 3 bases, and 9 bases stayed unmatched. Germline V gene data show CDR1 as MDHEN and CDR2 as SYDVKM. This CDR3 is 17 amino acids long. The CDR3, as DNA: TGTGCCAGCAGTCCCGGCCCCGGGACTAGCGGGACAGATACGCAGTATTTT. Amino acids: CASSPGPGTSGTDTQYF.

The chain recombines TRBV4-3 with TRBJ1-3, with TRBD1 matching over 7 bases. The germline V gene has CDR1 LGHNA and CDR2 YSLEER. V lost 3 bases, J lost 0 bases, and 8 bases stayed unmatched. The CDR3 sequence is 17 residues long. In nucleotides, the CDR3 is TGCGCCAGCAGCCACGAATCCGGGACAGACTCTGGAAACACCATATATTTT. This encodes CASSHESGTDSGNTIYF.

V and J are TRBV16 and TRBJ1-2; 11 bases map to TRBD1. The CDR3 spans 13 residues. Germline CDR1 KGHSY, CDR2 FQNENV. J was trimmed by 7 bases and V by 5 bases; bases with no gene match: 3. The CDR3 protein is CASSEGQGVGYTF. DNA for the CDR3: TGTGCCAGCAGCGAGGGACAGGGGGTTGGCTACACCTTC.

This sequence joins TRBV27 and TRBJ2-5, with TRBD2 as a possible D gene (5 bases). V was pared by 3 bases and J by 3 bases, with 14 bases between. Germline V CDR1 and CDR2: MNHEY, SMNVEV (reference sequence). The CDR3 spans 15 residues. The CDR3 is CASSLGEGVKETQYF. DNA for the CDR3: TGTGCCAGCAGTTTGGGAGAAGGCGTTAAAGAGACCCAGTACTTC.

The genes are TRBV19 and TRBJ2-5; perhaps TRBD2 as D (5 bases). Per germline, CDR1 LNHDA and CDR2 SQIVND (reference sequence). This CDR3 is 13 amino acids long. The germline V and J ends were trimmed by 4 bases and 5 bases, with 11 bases remaining between them. DNA of the CDR3: TGTGCCAGTAGTAGAGGGTACGGTGAGACCCAGTACTTC. Its protein product is CASSRGYGETQYF.

The chain carries TRBV12-3 or TRBV12-4 and TRBJ1-5, with D tentatively TRBD1 (6 bases). The CDR3 length is 13 residues. The ends were cut back, 4 bases at V and 8 bases at J, with 12 bases in the middle. This CDR3 is CASSYRAEEPQHF. The CDR3 DNA reads TGTGCCAGCAGTTACAGGGCGGAGGAGCCCCAGCATTTT.

About this clone itself: The same CDR3 can be traced to other DNA sequences in this sample. The chain links TRBV5-1 to TRBJ2-7; D uncertain. The ends were cut back, 0 bases at V and 0 bases at J, with 7 bases in the middle. This CDR3 spans 14 amino acids. The germline V gene has CDR1 SGHRS and CDR2 YFSETQ. This CDR3 is CASSLGPSSYEQYF. The CDR3 DNA reads as TGCGCCAGCAGCTTGGGCCCCAGCTCCTACGAGCAGTACTTC.

This sequence joins TRBV7-5 and TRBJ2-2; TRBD1 is the table's D call, not checked against the DNA. TRBV7-5 is annotated as a pseudogene. The CDR3 extends over 16 amino acids. Here the CDR3 DNA reads TGTGCCAGAAGCGTTTGGACAGGGGGAAACGCCGGGGAGCTGTTTTTT. Translation gives CARSVWTGGNAGELFF.